This T cell receptor beta chain stems from a study of T-cell reconstitution after alpha-beta-depleted transplantation in children. The TCRbeta library incorporated unique molecular identifiers. TCRdb analysed the PCR reads with MiXCR anew, one entry per CDR3 protein. The table records some 190,000 distinct CDR3 sequences, 11% of them present only once. Findings and limits, study-wide: As was reported, about two months after transplant, alpha-beta T cells came from several hundred expanded graft clones.

The CDR3 extends over 14 amino acids. The V segment lost 4 bases and the J segment 2 bases; nucleotides outside the gene matches: 1. This clonotype was found many times. The antigen is not known. The rearrangement joins TRBV12-3 or TRBV12-4 to TRBJ2-7; 11 bases are a match to TRBD1. The sequence was obtained from a boy aged 2-9 years with acute myeloid leukemia, due to receive a stem cell transplant. This specimen was PBMCs, taken before TCRalphabeta/CD19-depleted stem cell transplant. DNA of the CDR3: TGTGCCAGCAGTTGGGACAGGGGGGCCTACGAGCAGTACTTC. Protein sequence: CASSWDRGAYEQYF.